This paragraph reports one T cell receptor beta chain. The antigen remains undetermined. Sequenced by immunoSEQ multiplex PCR; TCRdb stores in-frame clones only, minus some. The sample carries 100,000 to 150,000 clones, 86% recorded once. Germline V gene data show CDR1 as SGHTA and CDR2 as FQGNSA. V lost 3 bases and J 6 bases, leaving 18 bases between the germline ends. The CDR3 spans 16 residues. The sample belongs to a study of T cell responses to AZD1222 COVID-19 vaccine. Findings and caveats of the study: A reported finding is that nearly half of spike-specific TCRs target unmutated variant regions.

The origin of this receptor is an adult in good health. The chain combines TRBV7-2 with TRBJ2-1; D not certain. The sequencing used peripheral blood, collected on day 0 of AZD1222 vaccination. CDR3 DNA sequence: TGTGCCAGCAGCTTGTATGGGTGGCCGTGGCCCAATGAGCAGTTCTTC. Translation: CASSLYGWPWPNEQFF.